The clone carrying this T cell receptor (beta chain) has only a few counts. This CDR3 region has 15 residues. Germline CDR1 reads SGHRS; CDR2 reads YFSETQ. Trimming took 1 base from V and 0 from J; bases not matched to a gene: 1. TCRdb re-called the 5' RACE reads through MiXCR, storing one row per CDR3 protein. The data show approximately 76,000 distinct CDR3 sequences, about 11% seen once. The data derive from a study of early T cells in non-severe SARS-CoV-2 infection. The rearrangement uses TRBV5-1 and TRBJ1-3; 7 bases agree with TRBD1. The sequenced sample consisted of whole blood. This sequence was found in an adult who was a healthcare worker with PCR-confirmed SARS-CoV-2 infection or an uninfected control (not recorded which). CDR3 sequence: CASSLSGGSGNTIYF. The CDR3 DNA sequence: TGCGCCAGCAGCTTGTCAGGGGGCTCTGGAAACACCATATATTTT.